This TCR beta chain was sequenced for a study of T cells after yellow fever vaccination. Trimming removed 5 bases at V and 1 base at J, with 20 bases between. The germline CDR1 and CDR2 sequences are MNHEY and SVGEGT. The CDR3 covers 17 residues. TCRdb reprocessed the 5' RACE reads with MiXCR, giving one entry per CDR3 protein. This sample yields about 360,000 distinct CDR3 sequences, of which about 6% are seen a single time; 15% belongs to the top ten. The J gene is TRBJ1-1, the V gene TRBV6-2 or TRBV6-3, with TRBD1 as a possible D gene (6 bases). The material sequenced was PBMCs, taken 5 days after the yellow fever booster vaccination. The origin of this receptor is a young man who received the YFV17D yellow fever vaccine. CDR3: CASSNLGGSQPNTEAFF. The CDR3 bases are TGTGCCAGCAGTAACCTCGGGGGCAGTCAACCGAACACTGAAGCTTTCTTT.